The source of this TCR beta chain is a study of T cell clonotyping in hematopoietic cell transplantation. Study findings and constraints: Recipient TCR diversity dropped after transplant; expanded clonotypes rose from day 30 to 180.

As regards this clone: Its antigen is not known.

The CDR3 length is 14 residues. The ends were cut back, 1 base at V and 4 bases at J, with 7 bases in the middle. Germline loops: CDR1 SGHAT, CDR2 FQNNGV. The table came from immunoSEQ multiplex PCR; TCRdb's copy has only in-frame clones and leaves some out. The sample consists of roughly 44,000 clones, around 96% of them appearing once. The J gene is TRBJ1-4, the V gene TRBV11-2; D unresolved. The TCR was taken from a man under 40 in good health. Some clones in this sample may be carry-over from other donors' samples. The specimen sequenced was peripheral blood mononuclear cells. The CDR3 sequence is CASSLGPDNEKLFF. CDR3 nucleotides: TGTGCCAGCAGCTTAGGTCCAGATAATGAAAAACTGTTTTTT.